The entry below describes one TCR beta chain. This record belongs to a study of T-cell memory formation after mild COVID-19. TCRdb used MiXCR to reprocess the 5' RACE reads, holding one entry per CDR3 protein. The repertoire consists of 400,000 to 500,000 distinct CDR3 sequences, with 18% occurring once and the leading ten covering roughly 21%. Deletions cut 4 bases from V and 0 bases from J, with 4 bases between. Germline V gene data show CDR1 as LNHDA and CDR2 as SQIVND (reference sequence). This CDR3 has 13 amino acids. Material for sequencing was PBMCs or a T cell subset sorted from them (not recorded which). This chain uses TRBV19 with TRBJ2-4, with unresolved D. This clonotype was sampled from a man younger than 35 who had mild COVID-19 (a few samples of this study predate the infection). Cell type and time point are not known. CDR3 bases: TGTGCCAGTAGTAGTTTAGCCAAAAACATTCAGTACTTC. It specifies CASSSLAKNIQYF.